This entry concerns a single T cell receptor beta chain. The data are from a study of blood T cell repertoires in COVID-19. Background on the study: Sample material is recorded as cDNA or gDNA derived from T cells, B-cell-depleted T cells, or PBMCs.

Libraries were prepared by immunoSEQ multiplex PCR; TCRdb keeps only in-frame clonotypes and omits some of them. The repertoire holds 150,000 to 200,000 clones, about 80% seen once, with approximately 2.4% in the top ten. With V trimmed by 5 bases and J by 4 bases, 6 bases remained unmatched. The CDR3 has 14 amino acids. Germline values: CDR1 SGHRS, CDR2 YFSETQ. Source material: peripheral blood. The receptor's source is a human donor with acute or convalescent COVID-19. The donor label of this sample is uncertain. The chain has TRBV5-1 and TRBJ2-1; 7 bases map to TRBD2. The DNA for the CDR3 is TGCGCCAGCAGGGAGAATAGCGGGTACAATGAGCAGTTCTTC. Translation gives CASRENSGYNEQFF.